This is a list of T cell receptor beta chains from one sample in a study of blood T cell repertoires in COVID-19. Measured with immunoSEQ multiplex PCR; TCRdb has only the in-frame clones, and not every one. The sample includes about 160,000 clones, roughly 78% of them seen just once. Sequenced material: peripheral blood. The receptors come from an older woman with COVID-19, enrolled during active disease. CDR3s include the opening cysteine and the closing phenylalanine or tryptophan. Fields, in order: V gene, J gene, clone size, D gene, CDR3 protein, CDR3 DNA. The D gene is left open where the match is weak. Expanded clones are given a class, and other clones once, few, many or no size at all.

V gene: TRBV7-6; J gene: TRBJ1-2; clone size: NA; D gene: TRBD1; CDR3 protein: CASSLGTGGLGYTF; CDR3 DNA: TGTGCCAGCAGCTTGGGGACAGGGGGCTTGGGCTACACCTTC
V gene: TRBV4-3; J gene: TRBJ2-7; clone size: many; D gene: NA; CDR3 protein: CASSQDLVGVSEQYF; CDR3 DNA: TGCGCCAGCAGCCAAGATCTGGTCGGGGTAAGCGAGCAGTACTTC
V gene: TRBV4-1; J gene: TRBJ2-3; clone size: NA; D gene: TRBD2; CDR3 protein: CASSQVPGTSMGGDTQYF; CDR3 DNA: TGCGCCAGCAGCCAAGTTCCCGGGACTAGCATGGGAGGAGATACGCAGTATTTT
V gene: TRBV19; J gene: TRBJ1-5; clone size: NA; D gene: NA; CDR3 protein: CASSMEKYGNQPQHF; CDR3 DNA: TGTGCCAGTAGTATGGAGAAATATGGCAATCAGCCCCAGCATTTT
V gene: TRBV5-4; J gene: TRBJ2-6; clone size: NA; D gene: NA; CDR3 protein: CASTQGQTGANVLTF; CDR3 DNA: TGTGCCAGCACCCAGGGGCAAACTGGGGCCAACGTCCTGACTTTC
V gene: TRBV11-3; J gene: TRBJ2-5; clone size: NA; D gene: TRBD2; CDR3 protein: CASSLVAGARETQYF; CDR3 DNA: TGTGCCAGCAGCTTAGTAGCGGGGGCAAGAGAGACCCAGTACTTC
V gene: TRBV5-1; J gene: TRBJ2-1; clone size: NA; D gene: TRBD2; CDR3 protein: CASSSGLAGGTGYNEQFF; CDR3 DNA: TGCGCCAGCAGCTCGGGACTAGCGGGAGGGACGGGGTACAATGAGCAGTTCTTC
V gene: TRBV12-2; J gene: TRBJ1-2; clone size: NA; D gene: NA; CDR3 protein: CASRSRRDGYTF; CDR3 DNA: TGTGCAAGTCGCTCCAGACGGGATGGCTACACCTTC
V gene: TRBV5-1; J gene: TRBJ2-2; clone size: few; D gene: NA; CDR3 protein: CASSLRPRGVGNTGELFF; CDR3 DNA: TGCGCCAGCAGCTTGAGGCCCCGGGGAGTCGGGAACACCGGGGAGCTGTTTTTT
V gene: TRBV7-9; J gene: TRBJ2-1; clone size: NA; D gene: NA; CDR3 protein: CASKPSRYNEQFF; CDR3 DNA: TGTGCCAGCAAACCTAGCCGGTACAATGAGCAGTTCTTC
V gene: TRBV4-1; J gene: TRBJ1-3; clone size: NA; D gene: NA; CDR3 protein: CASSPDSHSGNTIYF; CDR3 DNA: TGCGCCAGCAGCCCGGACAGTCACTCTGGAAACACCATATATTTT
V gene: TRBV28; J gene: TRBJ2-7; clone size: NA; D gene: NA; CDR3 protein: CASSFSDPPYEQYF; CDR3 DNA: TGTGCCAGCAGTTTTAGCGACCCCCCTTACGAGCAGTACTTC
V gene: TRBV9; J gene: TRBJ2-1; clone size: NA; D gene: TRBD1; CDR3 protein: CASSVVGWDRGWKGEQFF; CDR3 DNA: TGTGCCAGCAGCGTAGTTGGGTGGGACAGGGGGTGGAAAGGTGAGCAGTTCTTC
V gene: TRBV19; J gene: TRBJ2-2; clone size: NA; D gene: TRBD2; CDR3 protein: CATGGGAGSPGELFF; CDR3 DNA: TGTGCCACCGGGGGTGGAGCGGGGTCCCCCGGGGAGCTGTTTTTT
V gene: TRBV9; J gene: TRBJ2-2; clone size: NA; D gene: NA; CDR3 protein: CASSVAPQGYLTGELFF; CDR3 DNA: TGTGCCAGCAGCGTAGCTCCCCAGGGCTACCTTACCGGGGAGCTGTTTTTT
V gene: TRBV27; J gene: TRBJ2-7; clone size: once; D gene: NA; CDR3 protein: CASTQTGEAEQYF; CDR3 DNA: TGTGCCAGCACCCAAACAGGGGAGGCCGAGCAGTACTTC
V gene: TRBV7-2; J gene: TRBJ2-3; clone size: NA; D gene: NA; CDR3 protein: CASSLLGGGLTDTQYF; CDR3 DNA: TGTGCCAGCAGCTTATTGGGAGGGGGGTTGACAGATACGCAGTATTTT
V gene: TRBV7-8; J gene: TRBJ1-6; clone size: NA; D gene: TRBD1; CDR3 protein: CASSAGGSESPLHF; CDR3 DNA: TGTGCCAGCAGCGCAGGGGGGTCGGAGTCACCCCTCCACTTT
V gene: TRBV6-5; J gene: TRBJ1-5; clone size: NA; D gene: NA; CDR3 protein: CASRETLAGQPQHF; CDR3 DNA: TGTGCCAGCAGGGAGACTTTGGCGGGGCAGCCCCAGCATTTT
V gene: TRBV4-1; J gene: TRBJ2-2; clone size: NA; D gene: TRBD1; CDR3 protein: CASSQVVGQGATTGELFF; CDR3 DNA: TGCGCCAGCAGCCAAGTTGTGGGACAGGGGGCTACCACCGGGGAGCTGTTTTTT
V gene: TRBV6-5; J gene: TRBJ1-2; clone size: NA; D gene: NA; CDR3 protein: CASSSPDSLYGYTF; CDR3 DNA: TGTGCCAGCAGTTCTCCGGACAGCCTCTATGGCTACACCTTC
V gene: TRBV15; J gene: TRBJ1-3; clone size: NA; D gene: NA; CDR3 protein: CATSRDLFSGNTIYF; CDR3 DNA: TGTGCCACCAGCAGAGACCTCTTCTCTGGAAACACCATATATTTT
V gene: TRBV19; J gene: TRBJ1-4; clone size: NA; D gene: NA; CDR3 protein: CASSMQGPNEKLFF; CDR3 DNA: TGTGCCAGTAGTATGCAGGGTCCGAATGAAAAACTGTTTTTT
V gene: TRBV19; J gene: TRBJ1-1; clone size: once; D gene: NA; CDR3 protein: CASSMTRGAQGRTEAFF; CDR3 DNA: TGTGCCAGTAGTATGACCCGGGGGGCGCAGGGAAGAACTGAAGCTTTCTTT
V gene: TRBV7-7; J gene: TRBJ2-5; clone size: few; D gene: TRBD2; CDR3 protein: CASSPKNGRASGETQYF; CDR3 DNA: TGTGCTAGCAGCCCCAAGAACGGGAGGGCCTCGGGGGAGACCCAGTACTTC
V gene: TRBV6-5; J gene: TRBJ2-5; clone size: NA; D gene: TRBD1; CDR3 protein: CASRKTGGGWETQYF; CDR3 DNA: TGTGCCAGCAGGAAGACAGGGGGCGGTTGGGAGACCCAGTACTTC
V gene: TRBV6-6; J gene: TRBJ1-4; clone size: NA; D gene: NA; CDR3 protein: CASSYSSVATNEKLFF; CDR3 DNA: TGTGCCAGCAGTTACTCCTCAGTTGCAACTAATGAAAAACTGTTTTTT
V gene: TRBV19; J gene: TRBJ2-5; clone size: once; D gene: NA; CDR3 protein: CASSRQLQETQYF; CDR3 DNA: TGTGCCAGTAGTAGACAGCTACAAGAGACCCAGTACTTC
V gene: TRBV7-2; J gene: TRBJ2-7; clone size: NA; D gene: NA; CDR3 protein: CASSPGNRFLRGEQYF; CDR3 DNA: TGTGCCAGCAGCCCCGGGAACAGGTTCCTTCGGGGGGAGCAGTACTTC
V gene: TRBV5-1; J gene: TRBJ2-3; clone size: once; D gene: NA; CDR3 protein: CASSLERPRDTQYF; CDR3 DNA: TGCGCCAGCAGCTTGGAGAGGCCCCGAGATACGCAGTATTTT
V gene: TRBV28; J gene: TRBJ2-3; clone size: NA; D gene: TRBD1; CDR3 protein: CASSQPGQGSQYF; CDR3 DNA: TGTGCCAGCAGTCAACCGGGACAGGGGTCGCAGTATTTT
V gene: TRBV2; J gene: TRBJ1-6; clone size: few; D gene: TRBD1; CDR3 protein: CASSKGGQGGSPLHF; CDR3 DNA: TGTGCCAGCAGCAAAGGGGGACAGGGAGGGTCACCCCTCCACTTT
V gene: TRBV7-3; J gene: TRBJ2-7; clone size: few; D gene: TRBD2; CDR3 protein: CASSASSGATYEQYF; CDR3 DNA: TGTGCCAGCAGCGCATCTAGCGGGGCTACCTACGAGCAGTACTTC
V gene: TRBV5-1; J gene: TRBJ2-3; clone size: once; D gene: NA; CDR3 protein: CASSLAGAGTDTQYF; CDR3 DNA: TGCGCCAGCAGCTTGGCCGGAGCGGGCACAGATACGCAGTATTTT
V gene: TRBV5-1; J gene: TRBJ1-1; clone size: once; D gene: NA; CDR3 protein: CASSLVGQNTEAFF; CDR3 DNA: TGCGCCAGCAGCTTGGTTGGGCAGAACACTGAAGCTTTCTTT
V gene: TRBV6-5; J gene: TRBJ1-4; clone size: NA; D gene: TRBD1; CDR3 protein: CASSYAGTAMKNLFF; CDR3 DNA: TGTGCCAGCAGTTACGCCGGGACAGCTATGAAAAATCTGTTTTTT